The clone carrying this TCR beta chain was observed a handful of times. The sample is drawn from a study of T cells after yellow fever vaccination. On the study more broadly: Researchers used SMART-Seq v4 Ultra Low Input to prepare fractions that had low cell numbers.

The CDR3 has 13 amino acids. The germline V gene encodes CDR1 KGHDR and CDR2 SFDVKD. V was pared by 7 bases and J by 3 bases, with 9 bases between. Template-switching 5'RACE yielded the TCR cDNA; a universal primer site and UMIs were added in the process. TCRdb reprocessed the 5' RACE reads with MiXCR, giving one entry per CDR3 protein. This sample yields 450,000 to 550,000 distinct CDR3 sequences, of which roughly 22% are seen a single time; roughly a sixth belongs to the top ten. The rearrangement joins TRBV24-1 to TRBJ1-5, with TRBD1 as a possible D gene (6 bases). The receptor was derived from a young man who received the YFV17D yellow fever vaccine. Here the sequenced sample was PBMCs, taken less than 25 days after the first yellow fever vaccination. The chain's CDR3 is CATSHRDNQPQHF. CDR3 coding DNA: TGTGCCACCAGCCACAGGGACAATCAGCCCCAGCATTTT.